A selection of T cell receptor beta chains follows, all from one sample in a study of OX40 agonist ivuxolimab in advanced cancers. Data came from immunoSEQ multiplex PCR; TCRdb stores just in-frame clones and leaves some out. This sample has approximately 52,000 clones; 75% to 90% occur once, and the top ten carry about 12%. This specimen consisted of CD4+ or CD8+ T cells sorted from blood, obtained in a trial of the OX40 agonist ivuxolimab. The receptors originated from an adult with an advanced solid tumor such as melanoma, head and neck, liver or kidney cancer. The CDR3 runs from the conserved cysteine through the conserved F or W. D genes are given only for firm matches. Clone size is not always given. Where it is, it says once, few, many or a class for expanded clones.

v_gene	d_gene	len	j_gene	abundance	CDR3nt	CDR3aa
TRBV5-6	TRBD1	14	TRBJ1-4	.	TGTGCCAGCAGCTCCGGGACAGGGGTCGAAAAACTGTTTTTT	CASSSGTGVEKLFF
TRBV9	.	14	TRBJ2-1	.	TGTGCCAGCAGCGTAGCACGGGGAAAGAATGAGCAGTTCTTC	CASSVARGKNEQFF
TRBV6-6	.	14	TRBJ1-1	.	TGTGCCAGTAGATTAATTGGGGGGAACACTGAAGCTTTCTTT	CASRLIGGNTEAFF
TRBV9	.	15	TRBJ2-3	once	TGTGCCAGCAGCGGGGAAGGGCTAGGGGCAGATACGCAGTATTTT	CASSGEGLGADTQYF
TRBV9	.	20	TRBJ1-6	many	TGTGCCAGCAGCGTAGCGCCGACAGACGAACACCACTATTATAATTCACCCCTCCACTTT	CASSVAPTDEHHYYNSPLHF
TRBV4-3	TRBD1	15	TRBJ1-3	.	TGCGCCAGCAGCGCGGACAGGGACTCTGGAAACACCATATATTTT	CASSADRDSGNTIYF
TRBV4-3	.	17	TRBJ2-7	.	TGCGCCAGCAGCCAAGATCTCACGGGGGGCCAACCCTACGAGCAGTACTTC	CASSQDLTGGQPYEQYF
TRBV4-1	.	16	TRBJ1-2	.	TGCGCCAGCAGCCAAGATAGGACGACTTCCAATGAAGGCTACACCTTC	CASSQDRTTSNEGYTF
TRBV9	.	15	TRBJ1-2	.	TGTGCCAGCAGCGTAGAGGTAGGGGAAGCCTCTGGCTACACCTTC	CASSVEVGEASGYTF
TRBV6-5	TRBD2	16	TRBJ2-7	.	TGTGCCAGCAGTTACTCGACTCGGGGGGGGGCGGGGGAGCAGTACTTC	CASSYSTRGGAGEQYF
TRBV9	.	16	TRBJ1-2	once	TGTGCCAGCAGCCCCTCGGGCGGGGTAGAATCCTATGGCTACACCTTC	CASSPSGGVESYGYTF
TRBV7-2	.	17	TRBJ2-3	.	TGTGCCAGCAGCCCAATTTCGGGGGGCGCGTTCACAGATACGCAGTATTTT	CASSPISGGAFTDTQYF
TRBV5-5	.	13	TRBJ2-7	.	TGTGCCAGCAGCTCCGGGGGAAGTCCCGTGCAGTACTTC	CASSSGGSPVQYF
TRBV19	TRBD1	15	TRBJ1-2	.	TGTGCCAGTAGTCTCGGGACAGGGGAGGGAATTGGCTACACCTTC	CASSLGTGEGIGYTF
TRBV19	TRBD1	15	TRBJ1-1	.	TGTGCCAGTAGTATAGTAGGGGGCGCGGAGACTGAAGCTTTCTTT	CASSIVGGAETEAFF
TRBV2	TRBD1	17	TRBJ2-3	.	TGTGCCAGCAGTGTGGGGATGACAGGGCGCGGCACAGATACGCAGTATTTT	CASSVGMTGRGTDTQYF
TRBV5-4	.	14	TRBJ2-7	.	TGTGCCAGCAGCTTGGAGGGGAGCTCCTACGAGCAGTACTTC	CASSLEGSSYEQYF
TRBV7-3	TRBD2	15	TRBJ2-5	.	TGTGCCAGCAGCATTAGCGGGGGGGCCAGGGAGACCCAGTACTTC	CASSISGGARETQYF
TRBV18	.	15	TRBJ2-5	.	TGTGCCAGCTCACCTACACCAGGGACTGGTGAGACCCAGTACTTC	CASSPTPGTGETQYF
TRBV12-5	.	17	TRBJ2-7	.	TGTGCTAGTGGTTTGGGGTGGTTGGCACCGGATTCCTACGAGCAGTACTTC	CASGLGWLAPDSYEQYF
TRBV7-3	.	13	TRBJ1-1	.	TGTGCCAGCAGCTTAAGATTGGACACTGAAGCTTTCTTT	CASSLRLDTEAFF
TRBV2	.	14	TRBJ1-2	.	TGTGCCAGCAGTCAGTACGACGGGGCGCGGGGCTACACCTTC	CASSQYDGARGYTF